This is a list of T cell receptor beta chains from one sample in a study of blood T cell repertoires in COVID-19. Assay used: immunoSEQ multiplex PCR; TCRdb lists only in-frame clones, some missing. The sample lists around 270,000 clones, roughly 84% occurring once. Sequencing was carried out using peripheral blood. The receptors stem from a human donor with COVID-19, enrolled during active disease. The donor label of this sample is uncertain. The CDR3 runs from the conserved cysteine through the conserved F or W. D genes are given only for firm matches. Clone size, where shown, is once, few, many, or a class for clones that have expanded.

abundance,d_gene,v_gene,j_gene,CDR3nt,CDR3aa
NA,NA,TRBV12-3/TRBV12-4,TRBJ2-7,TGTGCCAGCAGCCCAATGCGGGCCTACGAGCAGTACTTC,CASSPMRAYEQYF
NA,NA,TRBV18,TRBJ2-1,TGTGCCAGCTCACCAACAGCGGGTTCTTACAATGAGCAGTTCTTC,CASSPTAGSYNEQFF
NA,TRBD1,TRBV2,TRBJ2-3,TGTGCCAGCAGCCCTCCCTCGACAGGGCGCGCAGATACGCAGTATTTT,CASSPPSTGRADTQYF
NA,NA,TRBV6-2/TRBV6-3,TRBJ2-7,TGTGCCAGCAGTTACCCGACAGCTCCCTACGAGCAGTACTTC,CASSYPTAPYEQYF
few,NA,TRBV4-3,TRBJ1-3,TGCGCCAGCAGCCAAGATAGTTGGGGAAACACCATATATTTT,CASSQDSWGNTIYF
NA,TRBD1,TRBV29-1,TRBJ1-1,TGCAGCGTTACTGACAGGACAGGGGGCGGATTCAACACTGAAGCTTTCTTT,CSVTDRTGGGFNTEAFF
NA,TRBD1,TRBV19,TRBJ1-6,TGTGCCAGTAGTCTATCCGGGACAGTGGTTCGTCGTTCACCCCTCCACTTT,CASSLSGTVVRRSPLHF
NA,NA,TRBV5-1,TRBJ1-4,TGCGCCAGCAGCTTGGGACAGCTTAATGAAAAACTGTTTTTT,CASSLGQLNEKLFF
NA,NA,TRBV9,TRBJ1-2,TGTGCCAGCTATGGACAGTATGGCTACACCTTC,CASYGQYGYTF
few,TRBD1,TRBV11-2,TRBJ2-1,TGTGCCAGCAGCCCCACCGGGCAGGGGGTGACGAGCTCCTACAATGAGCAGTTCTTC,CASSPTGQGVTSSYNEQFF
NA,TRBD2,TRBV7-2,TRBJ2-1,TGTGCCAGCACCCCCACGGGGGTAGCGGGAGCCCATGAGCAGTTCTTC,CASTPTGVAGAHEQFF
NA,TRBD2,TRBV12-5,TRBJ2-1,TGTGCTAGTGGCTACCGTAGCGGGAGTCTCTACAATGAGCAGTTCTTC,CASGYRSGSLYNEQFF
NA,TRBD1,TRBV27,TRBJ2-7,TGTGCCAGCAGTTCCCCGGGACAGGGCTACGAGCAGTACTTC,CASSSPGQGYEQYF
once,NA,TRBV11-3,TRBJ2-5,TGTGCCAGCAGCGTGGGGCCCACGACCCAGTACTTC,CASSVGPTTQYF
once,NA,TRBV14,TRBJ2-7,TGTGCCAGCAGCCAGGCAGGAACCTACGAGCAGTACTTC,CASSQAGTYEQYF
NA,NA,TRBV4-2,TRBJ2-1,TGTGCCAGCAGCCCAGCAACTAGTAGGTCCAATGAGCAGTTCTTC,CASSPATSRSNEQFF
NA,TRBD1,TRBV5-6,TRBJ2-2,TGTGCCAGCAGCTTATTAGGGACAGCGAACACCGGGGAGCTGTTTTTT,CASSLLGTANTGELFF
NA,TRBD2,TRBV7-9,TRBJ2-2,TGTGCCAGCAGAATAGGACTAGCTATCACCGGGGAGCTGTTTTTT,CASRIGLAITGELFF
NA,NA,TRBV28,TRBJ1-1,TGTGCCAGCAGCTCCCACCGGGTCCGAGGGAACACTGAAGCTTTCTTT,CASSSHRVRGNTEAFF
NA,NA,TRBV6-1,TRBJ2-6,TGTGCCAGCAGTGAAGCGCACTTCTCTGGGGCCAACGTCCTGACTTTC,CASSEAHFSGANVLTF
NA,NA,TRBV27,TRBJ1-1,TGTGCCAGCAGCCGAGAACAGGTTTTGAACACTGAAGCTTTCTTT,CASSREQVLNTEAFF
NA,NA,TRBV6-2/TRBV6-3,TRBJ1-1,TGTGCCAGCAGTTATAGGGGACAAGGGCGTCCTGAAGCTTTCTTT,CASSYRGQGRPEAFF
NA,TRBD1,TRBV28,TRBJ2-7,TGTGCCAGCAGCCGGGACAGCTACGAGCAGTACTTC,CASSRDSYEQYF
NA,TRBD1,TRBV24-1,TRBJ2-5,TGTGCCACCAGTGATTTGAACAGGGGGCAAGAGACCCAGTACTTC,CATSDLNRGQETQYF
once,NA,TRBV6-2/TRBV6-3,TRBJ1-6,TGTGCCAGCAGTTACTGGTCGGGGGGCACGTCACCCCTCCACTTT,CASSYWSGGTSPLHF
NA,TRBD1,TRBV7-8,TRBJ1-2,TGTGCCAGCAGCTTAGGGGCGACAGGGCCTAACTATGGCTACACCTTC,CASSLGATGPNYGYTF
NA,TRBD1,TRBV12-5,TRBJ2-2,TGTGCTAGTGGTTCCACAGGGGTCACCGGGGAGCTGTTTTTT,CASGSTGVTGELFF
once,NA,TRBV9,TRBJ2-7,TGTGCCAGCAGCGTAGGCGGGATGTCGTCCTACGAGCAGTACTTC,CASSVGGMSSYEQYF
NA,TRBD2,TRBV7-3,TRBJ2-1,TGTGCCAGCAGCTTTACTAGCGGGAGATACAATGAGCAGTTCTTC,CASSFTSGRYNEQFF
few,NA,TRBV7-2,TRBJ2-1,TGTGCCAGCAGTTTTGGGGGGGCGATTGGCAATGAGCAGTTCTTC,CASSFGGAIGNEQFF
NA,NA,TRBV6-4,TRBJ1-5,TGTGCCAGCAGCCTGGACAGTAATCAGCCCCAGCATTTT,CASSLDSNQPQHF
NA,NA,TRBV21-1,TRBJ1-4,TGTGCCAGCAGCAAAGCCGAAGCCCGAAAACTGTTTTTT,CASSKAEARKLFF
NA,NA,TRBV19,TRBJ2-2,TGTGCCAGTAGGGGAGCGGCTAACACCGGGGAGCTGTTTTTT,CASRGAANTGELFF
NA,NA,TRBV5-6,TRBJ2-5,TGTGCCAGCAGCTCGGCGAGGGTGGGAGTAGTGGAGACCCAGTACTTC,CASSSARVGVVETQYF
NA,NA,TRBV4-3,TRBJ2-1,TGCGCCAGCAGCCAAGTACTCACCAATGAGCAGTTCTTC,CASSQVLTNEQFF
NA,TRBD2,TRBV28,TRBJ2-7,TGTGCCAGCAGTCCCCGGGAGGGTACACACTACGAGCAGTACTTC,CASSPREGTHYEQYF
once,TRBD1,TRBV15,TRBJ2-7,TGTGCCACCAGCAGATTCACCGGGACAGGGGCTTACGAGCAGTACTTC,CATSRFTGTGAYEQYF
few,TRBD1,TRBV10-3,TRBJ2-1,TGTGCCATCAGTGAGACCGGGACAGGGGGAGGCAATGAGCAGTTCTTC,CAISETGTGGGNEQFF
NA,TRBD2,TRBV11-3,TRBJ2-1,TGTGCCAGCAGCTCGAAACCCACTAGCGGGAGTGAGCAGTTCTTC,CASSSKPTSGSEQFF
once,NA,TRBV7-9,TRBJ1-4,TGTGCCAGCAGCTTATCAGGGGTGGAAGAAAAACTGTTTTTT,CASSLSGVEEKLFF
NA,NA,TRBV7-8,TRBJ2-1,TGTGCCAGCAGCTTAAGCGGTAGCCCCAATGAGCAGTTCTTC,CASSLSGSPNEQFF
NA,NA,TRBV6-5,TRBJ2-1,TGTGCCAGCAGTTCCCCCCTGGGGAGCTCCTACAATGAGCAGTTCTTC,CASSSPLGSSYNEQFF
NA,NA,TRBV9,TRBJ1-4,TGTGCCAGCAGCGCCCCATCCCAGGGATATGAAAAACTGTTTTTT,CASSAPSQGYEKLFF
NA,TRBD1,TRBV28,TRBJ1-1,TGTGCCAGCAGTTTAGCTAGCCCAGCGACAGGGGTGAACACTGAAGCTTTCTTT,CASSLASPATGVNTEAFF
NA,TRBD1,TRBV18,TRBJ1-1,TGTGCCAGCTCACTCACAGGACAGGGTGGCCCTGAAGCTTTCTTT,CASSLTGQGGPEAFF
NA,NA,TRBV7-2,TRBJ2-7,TGTGCCAGCAGCTTACCAGGGTCCTACGAGCAGTACTTC,CASSLPGSYEQYF
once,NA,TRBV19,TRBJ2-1,TGTGCCAGTAGTTCCGGACTACCTGAGCAGTTCTTC,CASSSGLPEQFF
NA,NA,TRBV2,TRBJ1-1,TGTGCCAGCAGTGAAATGGGCAGCTCCACTGAAGCTTTCTTT,CASSEMGSSTEAFF
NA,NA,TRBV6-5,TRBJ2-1,TGTGCCAGGGCGGGCGGGTACCCCGGTCGAGGGCAGTTCTTC,CARAGGYPGRGQFF
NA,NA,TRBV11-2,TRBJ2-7,TGTGCCAGCAGCTATGACAACCCCTCTACCTACGAGCAGTACTTC,CASSYDNPSTYEQYF
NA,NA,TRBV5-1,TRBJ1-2,TGCGCCAGCAACGGGGGGGACCCTAAAGGCGGCTACACCTTC,CASNGGDPKGGYTF
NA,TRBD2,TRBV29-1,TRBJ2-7,TGCAGCGTTGGACTAGCGGGAGAGTTTAACGAGCAGTACTTC,CSVGLAGEFNEQYF
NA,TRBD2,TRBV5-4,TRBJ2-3,TGTGCCAGCAGCTTGGTGGGACTAGCGAACCCTCGGGATACGCAGTATTTT,CASSLVGLANPRDTQYF